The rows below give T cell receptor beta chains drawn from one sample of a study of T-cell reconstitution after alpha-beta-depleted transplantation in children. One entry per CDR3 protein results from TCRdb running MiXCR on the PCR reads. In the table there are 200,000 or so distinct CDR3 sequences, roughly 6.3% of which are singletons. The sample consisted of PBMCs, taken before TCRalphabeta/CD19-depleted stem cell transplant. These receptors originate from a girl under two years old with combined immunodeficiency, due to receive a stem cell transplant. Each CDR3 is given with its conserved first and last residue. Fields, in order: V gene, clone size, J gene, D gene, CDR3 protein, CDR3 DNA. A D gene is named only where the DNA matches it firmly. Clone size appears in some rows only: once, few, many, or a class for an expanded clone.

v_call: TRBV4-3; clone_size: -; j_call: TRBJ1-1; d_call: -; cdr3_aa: CASSQYRESKTEAFF; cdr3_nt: TGCGCCAGCAGCCAGTACCGGGAGTCGAAGACTGAAGCTTTCTTT
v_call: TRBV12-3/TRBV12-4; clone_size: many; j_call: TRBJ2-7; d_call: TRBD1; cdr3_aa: CASSLTGTHEQYF; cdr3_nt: TGTGCCAGCAGTTTGACAGGGACCCACGAGCAGTACTTC
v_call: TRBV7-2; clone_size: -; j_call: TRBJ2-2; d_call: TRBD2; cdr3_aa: CASRAGGNTGELFF; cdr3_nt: TGTGCCAGCAGGGCGGGGGGGAACACCGGGGAGCTGTTTTTT
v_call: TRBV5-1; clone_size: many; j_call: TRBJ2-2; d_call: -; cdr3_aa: CASSHEVELTGELFF; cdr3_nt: TGCGCCAGCAGCCATGAGGTCGAGCTCACCGGGGAGCTGTTTTTT
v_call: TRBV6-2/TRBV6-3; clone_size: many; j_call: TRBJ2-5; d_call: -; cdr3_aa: CASRLRAVQETQYF; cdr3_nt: TGTGCCAGCAGACTCCGGGCAGTCCAAGAGACCCAGTACTTC
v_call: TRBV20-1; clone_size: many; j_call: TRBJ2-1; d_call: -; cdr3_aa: CSAGYNEQFF; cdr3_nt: TGCAGTGCTGGATACAATGAGCAGTTCTTC
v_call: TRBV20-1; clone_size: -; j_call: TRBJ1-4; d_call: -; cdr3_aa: CSARVSEDGERNEKLFF; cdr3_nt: TGCAGTGCTAGAGTTTCGGAGGACGGAGAGAGAAATGAAAAACTGTTTTTT
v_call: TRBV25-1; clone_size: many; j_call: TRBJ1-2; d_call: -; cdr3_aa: CASSAPGDIFYGYTF; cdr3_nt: TGTGCCAGCAGTGCCCCGGGGGACATTTTCTATGGCTACACCTTC
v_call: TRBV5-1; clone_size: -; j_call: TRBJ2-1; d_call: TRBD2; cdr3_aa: CASSPAGGPPPYSYNEQFF; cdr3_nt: TGCGCCAGCAGCCCCGCGGGAGGCCCCCCCCCTTACTCCTACAATGAGCAGTTCTTC
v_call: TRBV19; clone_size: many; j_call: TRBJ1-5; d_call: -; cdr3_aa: CASSIHGQPQHF; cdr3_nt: TGTGCCAGTAGTATACACGGTCAGCCCCAGCATTTT
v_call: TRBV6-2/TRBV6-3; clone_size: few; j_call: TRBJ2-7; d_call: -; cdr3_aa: CASSPLTTDYYEQYF; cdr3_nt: TGTGCCAGCAGCCCTCTTACGACTGACTACTACGAGCAGTACTTC
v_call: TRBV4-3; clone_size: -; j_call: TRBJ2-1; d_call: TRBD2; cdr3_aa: CASSQDPLAGGREQFF; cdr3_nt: TGCGCCAGCAGCCAAGATCCCCTAGCGGGAGGGCGCGAGCAGTTCTTC
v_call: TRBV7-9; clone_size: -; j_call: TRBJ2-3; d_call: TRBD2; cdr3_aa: CASSPPFLAGKTDTQYF; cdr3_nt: TGTGCCAGCAGCCCCCCCTTTCTAGCGGGCAAGACAGATACGCAGTATTTT
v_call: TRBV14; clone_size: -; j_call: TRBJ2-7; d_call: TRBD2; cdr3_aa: CASSQRTSGGDEQYF; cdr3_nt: TGTGCCAGCAGCCAAAGGACTAGCGGGGGGGACGAGCAGTACTTC
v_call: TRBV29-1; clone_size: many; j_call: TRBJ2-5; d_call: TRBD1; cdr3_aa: CSIPWTGRKTQYF; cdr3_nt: TGCAGCATACCCTGGACAGGGAGGAAGACCCAGTACTTC
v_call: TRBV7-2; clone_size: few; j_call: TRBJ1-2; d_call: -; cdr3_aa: CASSLMLGAYGYTF; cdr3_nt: TGTGCCAGCAGCTTAATGTTAGGGGCCTATGGCTACACCTTC
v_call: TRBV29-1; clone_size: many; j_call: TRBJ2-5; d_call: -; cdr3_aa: CSPVGSLAQYF; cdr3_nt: TGCAGCCCCGTCGGGTCTTTGGCCCAGTACTTC
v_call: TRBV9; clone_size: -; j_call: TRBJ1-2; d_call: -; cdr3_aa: CASSVDYRAVVDGYTF; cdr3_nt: TGTGCCAGCAGCGTAGATTATCGGGCGGTGGTTGATGGCTACACCTTC
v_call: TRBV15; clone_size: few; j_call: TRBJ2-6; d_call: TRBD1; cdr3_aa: CATSRGQGPSGANVLTF; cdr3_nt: TGTGCCACCAGCAGGGGACAGGGCCCCTCTGGGGCCAACGTCCTGACTTTC
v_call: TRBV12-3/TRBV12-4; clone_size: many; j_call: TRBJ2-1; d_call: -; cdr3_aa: CASRRAGQTYNEQFF; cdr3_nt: TGTGCCAGCAGACGCGCGGGACAGACCTACAATGAGCAGTTCTTC
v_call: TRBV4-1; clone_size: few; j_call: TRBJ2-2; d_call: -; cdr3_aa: CASSQVGVNTGELFF; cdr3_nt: TGCGCCAGCAGCCAAGTCGGGGTGAACACCGGGGAGCTGTTTTTT
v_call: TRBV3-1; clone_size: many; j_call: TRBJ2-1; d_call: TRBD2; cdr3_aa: CASSHAIGGRDYNEQFF; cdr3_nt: TGTGCCAGCAGCCACGCCATAGGCGGGAGAGACTACAATGAGCAGTTCTTC
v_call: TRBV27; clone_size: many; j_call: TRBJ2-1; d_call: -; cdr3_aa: CASSLGASGGQFF; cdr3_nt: TGTGCCAGCAGTTTGGGGGCTTCCGGCGGGCAGTTCTTC
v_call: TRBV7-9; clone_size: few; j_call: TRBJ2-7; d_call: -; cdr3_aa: CASSLSGTGHEQYF; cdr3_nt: TGTGCCAGCAGCTTAAGTGGGACCGGTCACGAGCAGTACTTC
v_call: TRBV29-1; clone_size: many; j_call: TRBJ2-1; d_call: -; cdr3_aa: CSVEWGFDNEQFF; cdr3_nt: TGCAGCGTTGAATGGGGGTTCGACAATGAGCAGTTCTTC
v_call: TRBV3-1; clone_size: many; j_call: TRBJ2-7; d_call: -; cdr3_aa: CASSPGKYEQYF; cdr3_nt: TGTGCCAGCAGCCCAGGGAAGTACGAGCAGTACTTC
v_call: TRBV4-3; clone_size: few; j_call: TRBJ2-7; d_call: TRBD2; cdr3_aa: CASSLTHSGSYEQYF; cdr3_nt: TGCGCCAGCAGCCTCACCCATAGCGGGTCCTACGAGCAGTACTTC
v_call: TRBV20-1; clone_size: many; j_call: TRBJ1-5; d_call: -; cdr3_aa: CSARDLRENQPQHF; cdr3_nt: TGCAGTGCTAGAGATCTAAGGGAAAATCAGCCCCAGCATTTT
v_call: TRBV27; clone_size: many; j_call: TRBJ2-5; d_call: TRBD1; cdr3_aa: CASSKTGQETQYF; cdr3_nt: TGTGCCAGCAGCAAGACAGGGCAAGAGACCCAGTACTTC